The 27 T cell receptor beta chains given below trace back to one sample, sequenced in a study of blood T cell repertoires in COVID-19. Data came from immunoSEQ multiplex PCR; TCRdb stores just in-frame clones and leaves some out. The sample includes roughly 190,000 clones, around 83% of them seen just once. Sequencing was performed on PBMCs or T cells enriched from blood (not recorded which). The source is a woman aged 25 to 39 who had been exposed to COVID-19.

This clone showed up just a few times. This chain links TRBV7-9 with TRBJ1-3; maybe TRBD1 (6 bases). CDR1 is SEHNR and CDR2 is FQNEAQ in the germline V gene (reference sequence). The CDR3 runs 15 residues. V lost 2 bases and J lost 2, with 10 bases in between. As DNA, the CDR3 is TGTGCCAGCAGCTTACCAGGGGCGGCTGGAAACACCATATATTTT. This encodes CASSLPGAAGNTIYF.

CDR3 region: CASSQLTGTDTQYF. The CDR3, as DNA: TGTGCCAGCAGCCAACTGACTGGCACAGATACGCAGTATTTT. The chain carries TRBV5-8 and TRBJ2-3; D uncertain. The germline V and J ends were trimmed by 4 bases and 1 base, with 10 bases remaining between them. The CDR3 is 14 amino acids. Germline V gives CDR1 SGHTS, CDR2 YDEGEE.

The chain couples TRBV15 to TRBJ1-1; the D gene is possibly TRBD1 (6 bases). The CDR3 covers 17 residues. CDR1 LNHNV and CDR2 YYDKDF come from the germline V gene (reference sequence). V lost 1 base and J lost 4, with 19 bases in between. The CDR3 protein is CATSRASGGGWGTEAFF. The CDR3 nucleotides read TGTGCCACCAGCAGAGCGTCCGGGGGGGGCTGGGGCACTGAAGCTTTCTTT.

V gene TRBV19 combines with J gene TRBJ1-1, with TRBD1 identical over 12 bases. The germline V gene encodes CDR1 LNHDA and CDR2 SQIVND (reference sequence). This CDR3 comprises 17 residues. Germline trimming cut 5 bases from V and 0 bases from J; bases unmatched to any gene: 7. CDR3 region: CASSSGTGGVVNTEAFF. CDR3 bases: TGTGCCAGTAGTTCCGGGACAGGGGGCGTCGTGAACACTGAAGCTTTCTTT. Looking up the rest from reference TRBV19 and TRBJ1-1 gives the full variable domain: DGGITQSPKYLFRKEGQNVTLSCEQNLNHDAMYWYRQDPGQGLRLIYYSQIVNDFQKGDIAEGYSVSREKKESFPLTVTSAQKNPTAFYLCASSSGTGGVVNTEAFFGQGTRLTVV.

V usage is TRBV11-2 and J usage is TRBJ2-5; D may be TRBD2 (6 bases). CDR3 length: 15 residues. CDR1 is SGHAT and CDR2 is FQNNGV in the germline V gene. V was shortened by 2 bases and J by 5 bases, with 15 bases between the two germline ends. The CDR3 bases are TGTGCCAGCAGCTTATCCCGGCCGGGGAGGGAGACCCAGTACTTC. This codes for CASSLSRPGRETQYF. Full variable domain (missing parts from reference TRBV11-2 and TRBJ2-5): EAGVAQSPRYKIIEKRQSVAFWCNPISGHATLYWYQQILGQGPKLLIQFQNNGVVDDSQLPKDRFSAERLKGVDSTLKIQPAKLEDSAVYLCASSLSRPGRETQYFGPGTRLLVL.

The rearrangement links TRBV2 to TRBJ1-6; the D is unclear. Germline-derived CDR1 and CDR2 are SNHLY and FYNNEI. This CDR3 comprises 15 residues. Trimming took 6 bases from V and 8 from J, leaving 17 bases between them. This CDR3 is CASRLAELAHSPLHF. CDR3 nucleotides: TGTGCCAGCAGGTTGGCGGAACTGGCTCATTCACCCCTCCACTTT.

This chain links TRBV5-4 with TRBJ2-7; a weak D match, TRBD1 (5 bases). This CDR3 spans 13 amino acids. V lost 1 base and J lost 3, with 8 bases in between. Germline CDR1 reads SGHNT; CDR2 reads YYREEE (reference sequence). CDR3 DNA: TGTGCCAGCAGCTTGCCCAGGGACTACGAGCAGTACTTC. Protein: CASSLPRDYEQYF.

The chain carries TRBV25-1 and TRBJ2-7; weak D call: TRBD2 (7 bases). Germline lookup yields CDR1 MGHDK and CDR2 SYGVNS. The CDR3 length is 14 residues. V lost 5 bases and J lost 5, with 16 bases in between. Written as DNA, the CDR3 is TGTGCCAGCAGTCGTCCCGGGGGGACAAACGAGCAGTACTTC. This codes for CASSRPGGTNEQYF.

This clone was detected once. This chain connects TRBV3-1 (or the pseudogene TRBV3-2) to TRBJ2-5; 7 nucleotides agree with TRBD2. V trimming: 0 bases; J trimming: 5 bases; junction bases outside the gene matches: 6. The germline V gene has CDR1 LGHDT and CDR2 YNNKEL (reference sequence). The CDR3 runs 15 residues. CDR3 DNA sequence: TGTGCCAGCAGCCAAGAAACGGGGGGACGGGAGACCCAGTACTTC. Residues: CASSQETGGRETQYF.

This clone was counted a few times. The chain is built from TRBV27 and TRBJ1-2, with 8 bases matching TRBD1. Trimming took 6 bases from V and 8 from J; bases not matched to a gene: 8. There are 13 residues in the CDR3. Germline CDR1 MNHEY, CDR2 SMNVEV (reference sequence). The chain's CDR3 is CASSMDRARGYTF. CDR3 DNA: TGTGCCAGCAGCATGGACAGGGCTAGGGGCTACACCTTC.

The chain links TRBV12-5 to TRBJ1-3; a possible D gene is TRBD1 (5 bases). Germline V gene data show CDR1 as LGHNT and CDR2 as FRNRAP. Trimming removed 3 bases from V and 0 bases from J, with 15 bases in between. This CDR3 region has 17 residues. The CDR3: CASGFSDSLLSGNTIYF. DNA of the CDR3: TGTGCTAGTGGTTTTTCTGACAGCCTGCTCTCTGGAAACACCATATATTTT.

The chain uses TRBV6-2 or TRBV6-3 and TRBJ2-7; D might be TRBD2 (6 bases). The CDR3 has 11 amino acids. V lost 6 bases and J lost 7, with 10 bases in between. Germline V gives CDR1 MNHEY, CDR2 SVGEGT. The CDR3: CASSDRGEQYF. The CDR3 coding sequence is TGTGCCAGCAGCGACCGGGGGGAGCAGTACTTC.

The rearrangement links TRBV4-1 to TRBJ1-2; 8 bases match TRBD1. The germline gives CDR1 MGHRA, CDR2 YSYEKL. The CDR3 loop spans 15 amino acids. V trimming: 2 bases; J trimming: 3 bases; junction bases outside the gene matches: 5. CDR3 in DNA: TGCGCCAGCAGCCAACCACGGACAGGGCACTATGGCTACACCTTC. Translated: CASSQPRTGHYGYTF.

V gene TRBV2 combines with J gene TRBJ1-3; D is unresolved. The CDR3 is made up of 15 amino acids. V was shortened by 7 bases and J by 1 base, with 14 bases between the two germline ends. Per the germline V gene, CDR1 is SNHLY and CDR2 is FYNNEI. This CDR3 is CASIGKRESGNTIYF. CDR3 sequence (DNA): TGTGCCAGCATCGGGAAAAGGGAATCTGGAAACACCATATATTTT.

In this sample, this clone turned up once. The CDR3 coding sequence is TGTGCCAGCAGTTTTTCGGGTCCCGCTGGCTACACCTTC. This codes for CASSFSGPAGYTF. J is TRBJ1-2 and V is TRBV12-3 or TRBV12-4; D not certain. CDR3 size: 13 residues. Trimming cost V 3 bases and J 7 bases, with 12 bases left between them.

The chain combines TRBV29-1 with TRBJ2-1, with 7 positions matching TRBD1. This CDR3 has 12 amino acids. With 6 bases clipped from V and 7 bases from J, the junction kept 6 bases outside the gene matches. Germline V gene sequence: CDR1 SQVTM, CDR2 ANQGSEA. The CDR3 spells CSVDRSQNEQFF. CDR3 nucleotides: TGCAGCGTGGACAGGAGTCAGAATGAGCAGTTCTTC.

In DNA form, the CDR3 reads TGCGCCAGCAGCTCTTACCCAAGACAGGGGGCCTCTGGGGCCAACGTCCTGACTTTC. Its protein product is CASSSYPRQGASGANVLTF. The chain employs TRBV5-1 and TRBJ2-6, with 10 bases fitting TRBD1. The V gene end was trimmed by 3 bases and the J gene end by 0 bases; junction bases not matched to a gene: 9. Germline assignment: CDR1 SGHRS and CDR2 YFSETQ. The CDR3 loop spans 19 amino acids.

This chain links TRBV9 with TRBJ2-5; tentatively, D is TRBD2 (6 bases). The V end lost 0 bases, the J end lost 0 bases, and 12 bases lay between the germline ends. This CDR3 comprises 16 residues. Germline assignment: CDR1 SGDLS and CDR2 YYNGEE. The CDR3 is CASSVATGGHQETQYF. The CDR3 nucleotides are TGTGCCAGCAGCGTAGCTACCGGGGGTCACCAAGAGACCCAGTACTTC.

The J gene is TRBJ1-4, the V gene TRBV2; TRBD1 aligns across 8 bases. The germline V gene encodes CDR1 SNHLY and CDR2 FYNNEI. V was clipped by 11 bases and J by 2 bases; unmatched bases: 16. The length of the CDR3 is 17 residues. The CDR3 DNA reads TGTGCCGGTACTAGACAGGGGAGGTTGAAGACTAATGAAAAACTGTTTTTT. Its translation: CAGTRQGRLKTNEKLFF.

The chain recombines TRBV4-1 with TRBJ2-2, with 7 bases that match TRBD1. V lost 5 bases to trimming and J lost 2 bases; unmatched junction nucleotides: 14. Germline V gives CDR1 MGHRA, CDR2 YSYEKL. There are 18 residues in the CDR3. CDR3 in amino acids: CASSKRTGTNLNTGELFF. The CDR3 region has the DNA TGCGCCAGCAGCAAGAGGACAGGTACGAATCTTAACACCGGGGAGCTGTTTTTT.

This chain uses TRBV7-9 with TRBJ2-7; D is uncertain. The germline CDR1 and CDR2 sequences are SEHNR and FQNEAQ (reference sequence). With 5 bases removed from V and 5 bases from J, the gap between germline ends came to 13 bases. The CDR3 runs to 13 residues. For the CDR3, the DNA is TGTGCCAGCAGCCCCCCCCCTGTCCACGAGCAGTACTTC. Protein sequence: CASSPPPVHEQYF.

The chain carries TRBV7-9 and TRBJ1-4; D unresolved. Trimming took off 2 bases at V and 6 bases at J, with 7 bases between the two ends. This CDR3 spans 13 amino acids. Per the germline V gene, CDR1 is SEHNR and CDR2 is FQNEAQ (reference sequence). The CDR3 spells CASSLSGYEKLFF. CDR3 DNA sequence: TGTGCCAGCAGCTTATCGGGGTATGAAAAACTGTTTTTT.

The J gene is TRBJ1-2, the V gene TRBV5-6; D gene unclear. The V end lost 0 bases, the J end lost 6 bases, and 12 bases lay between the germline ends. Germline lookup yields CDR1 SGHDT and CDR2 YYEEEE. This CDR3 is built from 14 residues. In DNA form, the CDR3 reads TGTGCCAGCAGCTTGGAGCGGAGGGTTCATGGCTACACCTTC. It encodes CASSLERRVHGYTF.

This chain connects TRBV5-1 to TRBJ2-5, with D possibly being TRBD1 (5 bases). This CDR3 is built from 14 residues. Trimming removed 4 bases at V and 3 bases at J, with 13 bases between. Germline V gene lookup returns CDR1 SGHRS and CDR2 YFSETQ. The CDR3 spells CASSPRVIEETQYF. The CDR3 region has the DNA TGCGCCAGCAGCCCCAGGGTAATTGAAGAGACCCAGTACTTC.

The V gene is TRBV7-8, the J gene TRBJ2-6; tentatively, D is TRBD1 (6 bases). The CDR3 is made up of 16 amino acids. CDR1 and CDR2 from the germline V gene are SGHVS and FQNEAQ. The ends were cut back, 2 bases at V and 0 bases at J, with 8 bases in the middle. CDR3 in amino acids: CASSLRTASGANVLTF. CDR3 DNA: TGTGCCAGCAGCTTAAGGACAGCCTCTGGGGCCAACGTCCTGACTTTC.

V usage is TRBV2 and J usage is TRBJ1-5; 11 bases are shared with TRBD1. The CDR3 has 14 amino acids. CDR1 and CDR2 (germline): SNHLY, FYNNEI. V trimming: 4 bases; J trimming: 5 bases; junction bases outside the gene matches: 1. The CDR3 sequence is CASSGDRGDQPQHF. The DNA for the CDR3 is TGTGCCAGCAGTGGGGACAGGGGGGATCAGCCCCAGCATTTT. Based on the CDR3 plus reference TRBV2 and TRBJ1-5, the full variable domain is EPEVTQTPSHQVTQMGQEVILRCVPISNHLYFYWYRQILGQKVEFLVSFYNNEISEKSEIFDDQFSVERPDGSNFTLKIRSTKLEDSAMYFCASSGDRGDQPQHFGDGTRLSIL.

J is TRBJ2-2 and V is TRBV5-4; perhaps TRBD1 as D (7 bases). The CDR3 is 13 amino acids. From germline, CDR1 is SGHNT and CDR2 YYREEE (reference sequence). V was clipped by 9 bases and J by 3 bases, with 12 bases between them. CDR3 nucleotides: TGTGCCATAGACAGGGAGGACACCGGGGAGCTGTTTTTT. Translation gives CAIDREDTGELFF. Full variable domain (missing parts from reference TRBV5-4 and TRBJ2-2): ETGVTQSPTHLIKTRGQQVTLRCSSQSGHNTVSWYQQALGQGPQFIFQYYREEENGRGNFPPRFSGLQFPNYSSELNVNALELDDSALYLCAIDREDTGELFFGEGSRLTVL.